This section outlines one T cell receptor beta chain sequence together with its context. Its matching antigen is unknown. This specimen comes from a study of response to subunit inactivated influenza vaccine. Points from the study as a whole: There was a suggestion from the authors that each seasonal influenza vaccination recruits few new T cells.

V shed 0 bases and J shed 13 bases, with 10 bases lying between them. Per germline, CDR1 SGHRS and CDR2 YFSETQ. The CDR3 length is 11 residues. TCRdb recomputed calls from the RT-PCR reads with MiXCR, one row per CDR3 protein. This sample has 650,000 to 850,000 distinct CDR3 sequences, with 11% to 15% found just once. The source was PBMCs from blood, collected 14 days before vaccination. This chain uses TRBV5-1 with TRBJ2-5; D unclear. This TCR derives from a man aged 45 to 65 who received an inactivated influenza vaccine. The CDR3 DNA reads TGCGCCAGCAGCTTGGGGGCAGACTCGTACTTC. Translated, it gives CASSLGADSYF. Full variable domain (rest looked up from reference TRBV5-1 and TRBJ2-5): KAGVTQTPRYLIKTRGQQVTLSCSPISGHRSVSWYQQTPGQGLQFLFEYFSETQRNKGNFPGRFSGRQFSNSRSEMNVSTLELGDSALYLCASSLGADSYFGPGTRLLVL.